A selection of T cell receptor beta chains follows, all from one sample in a study of shared clonotypes between healthy human individuals. Sequencing was performed with immunoSEQ multiplex PCR; in TCRdb, only in-frame clones are kept and a portion is missing. The sample lists about 680,000 clones; about 92% were seen once. Sequencing input: naive CD8+ T cells sorted from blood. These receptors were taken from a man aged 30 to 39 in good health. Each CDR3 is given with its conserved first and last residue. A D gene is named only where the DNA matches it firmly. Clone size is given for some rows only: seen once, a few or many times, or a class if the clone is expanded.

clone_size j_call d_call v_call cdr3_aa cdr3_nt
. TRBJ2-5 TRBD1 TRBV11-2 CASSFRTGTQETQYF TGTGCCAGCAGCTTCCGGACAGGGACCCAAGAGACCCAGTACTTC
. TRBJ2-3 TRBD2 TRBV5-6 CASGSGGATQYF TGTGCCAGCGGAAGCGGGGGGGCAACGCAGTATTTT
. TRBJ2-7 TRBD1 TRBV19 CASSILTGDEQYF TGTGCCAGTAGTATATTGACAGGGGACGAGCAGTACTTC
. TRBJ2-7 TRBD1 TRBV29-1 CSVADRGRVDEQYF TGCAGCGTTGCCGACAGGGGGCGGGTGGACGAGCAGTACTTC
. TRBJ2-1 . TRBV28 CASTTYVVGRAFFYNEQFF TGTGCCAGCACCACCTATGTCGTGGGAAGAGCCTTCTTCTACAATGAGCAGTTCTTC
. TRBJ2-7 . TRBV10-1 CASSETGSTYEQYF TGCGCCAGCAGTGAGACAGGGTCAACCTACGAGCAGTACTTC
. TRBJ1-1 TRBD1 TRBV29-1 CSARQGGTEAFF TGCAGCGCCAGACAGGGGGGCACTGAAGCTTTCTTT
. TRBJ2-2 . TRBV30 CAFQGSGELFF TGTGCCTTTCAGGGGTCCGGGGAGCTGTTTTTT
. TRBJ1-1 TRBD1 TRBV6-4 CASSPGTGFEAFF TGTGCCAGCAGTCCCGGGACAGGGTTTGAAGCTTTCTTT
. TRBJ2-2 TRBD2 TRBV27 CASRPAGGPYSNTGELFF TGTGCCAGCAGGCCCGCGGGGGGGCCCTATTCGAACACCGGGGAGCTGTTTTTT
. TRBJ2-1 . TRBV19 CASTNSGNEQFF TGTGCCAGTACCAACTCAGGCAATGAGCAGTTCTTC
. TRBJ2-7 . TRBV2 CASSWTVGEQYF TGTGCCAGCAGTTGGACGGTAGGTGAGCAGTACTTC
. TRBJ1-5 TRBD1 TRBV27 CASSSFGQGGVVSQHF TGTGCCAGCAGTTCTTTCGGACAGGGGGGCGTAGTGTCCCAGCATTTT
. TRBJ2-3 . TRBV5-6 CASSPTGRTDTQYF TGTGCCAGCAGCCCGACAGGGAGGACAGATACGCAGTATTTT
. TRBJ2-5 . TRBV7-9 CASSLGWDQYF TGTGCCAGCAGCTTAGGGTGGGACCAGTACTTC
. TRBJ2-1 . TRBV2 CASSESGVLQAAVTHNEQFF TGTGCCAGCAGTGAATCGGGGGTTTTGCAGGCAGCGGTAACTCACAATGAGCAGTTCTTC
. TRBJ1-5 . TRBV15 CATSAPGQPQHF TGTGCCACCAGCGCGCCCGGTCAGCCCCAGCATTTT
. TRBJ2-1 TRBD2 TRBV7-9 CASSATAGEYEQFF TGTGCCAGCAGCGCGACAGCGGGAGAATATGAGCAGTTCTTC
. TRBJ2-7 . TRBV9 CASSISIGSYEQYF TGTGCCAGCAGCATTTCTATCGGCTCTTACGAGCAGTACTTC
. TRBJ2-1 . TRBV7-9 CASSSKRDEQFF TGTGCCAGCAGCTCGAAGCGGGATGAGCAGTTCTTC
. TRBJ1-2 . TRBV12-5 CASGTANAYGYTF TGTGCTAGTGGTACAGCGAACGCCTATGGCTACACCTTC
. TRBJ2-7 . TRBV6-1 CASSGRGTYEQYF TGTGCCAGCAGTGGAAGGGGGACCTACGAGCAGTACTTC
. TRBJ2-7 TRBD2 TRBV27 CASSTGTSGSYEQYF TGTGCCAGCAGTACCGGGACTAGCGGGAGCTACGAGCAGTACTTC
. TRBJ2-2 TRBD1 TRBV2 CASTPGQGSTGELFF TGTGCCAGCACCCCGGGACAGGGGTCCACCGGGGAGCTGTTTTTT
once TRBJ1-1 . TRBV29-1 CSVEDSSDITEAFF TGCAGCGTTGAAGATTCCTCGGACATCACCGAAGCTTTCTTT
. TRBJ2-4 TRBD2 TRBV7-2 CASSLGGNIQYF TGTGCCAGCAGCTTGGGGGGGAACATTCAGTACTTC
. TRBJ1-4 . TRBV29-1 CSVALLATNEKLFF TGCAGCGTTGCTTTATTGGCAACTAATGAAAAACTGTTTTTT
. TRBJ2-2 TRBD1 TRBV28 CASRHPGQGTGELFF TGTGCCAGCAGACATCCGGGACAGGGGACCGGGGAGCTGTTTTTT
. TRBJ2-2 . TRBV9 CASSGSRRAANTGELFF TGTGCCAGCAGCGGATCTCGGCGGGCCGCGAACACCGGGGAGCTGTTTTTT
. TRBJ2-5 TRBD2 TRBV11-2 CASSLIGSGRETQYF TGTGCCAGCAGCTTAATAGGTAGCGGGAGGGAGACCCAGTACTTC
. TRBJ2-7 TRBD2 TRBV7-9 CASSPRTSHEQYF TGTGCCAGCAGCCCCCGGACTAGCCACGAGCAGTACTTC
. TRBJ2-1 TRBD2 TRBV11-2 CASSLGLAGVGGYNEQFF TGTGCCAGCAGCTTAGGACTAGCGGGAGTGGGTGGTTACAATGAGCAGTTCTTC
. TRBJ2-1 . TRBV29-1 CSGGGGRNEQFF TGCAGCGGGGGTGGAGGGCGCAATGAGCAGTTCTTC
. TRBJ2-7 . TRBV6-5 CASSYKHHQSYEQYF TGTGCCAGCAGTTACAAACACCATCAAAGCTACGAGCAGTACTTC
. TRBJ2-7 . TRBV28 CASSLEGGEAPWAYEQYF TGTGCCAGCAGTTTAGAAGGGGGAGAGGCCCCGTGGGCCTACGAGCAGTACTTC
. TRBJ2-7 TRBD2 TRBV5-1 CASSEEAGTSGILYEQYF TGCGCCAGCAGCGAAGAAGCCGGGACTAGCGGGATTCTCTACGAGCAGTACTTC
. TRBJ2-7 . TRBV13 CASSLGLGSGQYF TGTGCCAGCAGCTTAGGTTTAGGGTCAGGGCAGTACTTC
. TRBJ1-1 . TRBV19 CASSMVANTEAFF TGTGCCAGTAGTATGGTAGCGAACACTGAAGCTTTCTTT
. TRBJ2-2 TRBD2 TRBV5-8 CATPTFRGLAGPGELFF TGTGCCACCCCTACCTTTAGGGGACTAGCGGGCCCCGGGGAGCTGTTTTTT
. TRBJ1-1 TRBD1 TRBV15 CATSSLQGTNTEAFF TGTGCCACCAGCAGTTTACAGGGGACGAACACTGAAGCTTTCTTT
many TRBJ1-1 . TRBV4-1 CASSPTGKRDTEAFF TGCGCCAGCAGCCCCACGGGGAAGAGGGACACTGAAGCTTTCTTT
. TRBJ1-1 . TRBV19 CASSIDLWQSVTKPNTEAFF TGTGCCAGTAGTATAGATCTATGGCAGTCTGTCACCAAGCCGAACACTGAAGCTTTCTTT
. TRBJ2-1 . TRBV7-9 CASSFSRSYNEQFF TGTGCCAGCAGCTTCTCTAGGTCGTACAATGAGCAGTTCTTC
. TRBJ2-1 . TRBV27 CASSLGPEQFF TGTGCCAGCAGCTTAGGTCCTGAGCAGTTCTTC
once TRBJ2-6 TRBD1 TRBV7-9 CASSSGQGAGANVLTF TGTGCCAGCAGCTCGGGACAGGGGGCTGGGGCCAACGTCCTGACTTTC
. TRBJ1-2 . TRBV18 CASSPYGGTLYGYTF TGTGCCAGCTCACCTTATGGGGGTACCCTCTATGGCTACACCTTC